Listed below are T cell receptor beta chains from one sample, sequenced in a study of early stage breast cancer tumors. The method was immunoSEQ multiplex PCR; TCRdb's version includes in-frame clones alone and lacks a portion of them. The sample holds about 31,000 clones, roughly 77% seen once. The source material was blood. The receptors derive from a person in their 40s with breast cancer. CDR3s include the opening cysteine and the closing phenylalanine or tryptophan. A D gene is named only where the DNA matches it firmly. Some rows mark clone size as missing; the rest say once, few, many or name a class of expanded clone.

cdr3_aa: CSVEQGSLDGYTF
cdr3_nt: TGCAGCGTCGAACAAGGTTCGCTCGATGGCTACACCTTC
d_call: -
v_call: TRBV29-1
j_call: TRBJ1-2
clone_size: few

cdr3_aa: CASSVAVRDLNQDTQYF
cdr3_nt: TGTGCCAGCAGCGTCGCAGTCCGGGACCTTAACCAAGATACGCAGTATTTT
d_call: -
v_call: TRBV9
j_call: TRBJ2-3
clone_size: -

cdr3_aa: CASSKTETYGYTF
cdr3_nt: TGTGCCAGCAGTAAGACAGAGACCTATGGCTACACCTTC
d_call: -
v_call: TRBV6-5
j_call: TRBJ1-2
clone_size: -

cdr3_aa: CASRQGQNYGYTF
cdr3_nt: TGTGCCAGCAGGCAGGGACAGAACTATGGCTACACCTTC
d_call: TRBD1
v_call: TRBV2
j_call: TRBJ1-2
clone_size: -

cdr3_aa: CASSLADPRGDTQYF
cdr3_nt: TGCGCCAGCAGCTTGGCTGATCCACGGGGAGATACGCAGTATTTT
d_call: -
v_call: TRBV5-1
j_call: TRBJ2-3
clone_size: -

cdr3_aa: CASSTQTGLYGYTF
cdr3_nt: TGTGCCAGCAGCACCCAGACAGGCCTCTATGGCTACACCTTC
d_call: -
v_call: TRBV9
j_call: TRBJ1-2
clone_size: -

cdr3_aa: CASSLAGYETQYF
cdr3_nt: TGTGCCAGCAGCTTAGCTGGGTACGAGACCCAGTACTTC
d_call: -
v_call: TRBV11-2
j_call: TRBJ2-5
clone_size: -

cdr3_aa: CASSLRGAQYNEQFF
cdr3_nt: TGTGCCAGCAGCTTAAGAGGGGCTCAATACAATGAGCAGTTCTTC
d_call: -
v_call: TRBV11-1
j_call: TRBJ2-1
clone_size: -

cdr3_aa: CASSFGGRVDEQYF
cdr3_nt: TGTGCCAGCAGTTTCGGCGGGAGGGTCGACGAGCAGTACTTC
d_call: TRBD2
v_call: TRBV9
j_call: TRBJ2-7
clone_size: -

cdr3_aa: CASSVAGKVDEQFF
cdr3_nt: TGTGCCAGCAGTGTAGCGGGAAAGGTCGATGAGCAGTTCTTC
d_call: TRBD2
v_call: TRBV28
j_call: TRBJ2-1
clone_size: -

cdr3_aa: CASTKTSDKTGSYEQYF
cdr3_nt: TGTGCCAGCACCAAGACTAGCGATAAAACGGGAAGCTACGAGCAGTACTTC
d_call: TRBD2
v_call: TRBV2
j_call: TRBJ2-7
clone_size: once

cdr3_aa: CASSTTQGAYQPQHF
cdr3_nt: TGTGCCAGCAGTACCACACAGGGGGCTTATCAGCCCCAGCATTTT
d_call: TRBD1
v_call: TRBV27
j_call: TRBJ1-5
clone_size: -

cdr3_aa: CATDPQGGGPQHF
cdr3_nt: TGTGCCACCGACCCACAGGGGGGAGGGCCCCAGCATTTT
d_call: TRBD1
v_call: TRBV2
j_call: TRBJ1-5
clone_size: -

cdr3_aa: CASSLGASYTF
cdr3_nt: TGTGCCAGCAGCTTGGGGGCGAGTTATACCTTC
d_call: -
v_call: TRBV5-6
j_call: TRBJ1-2
clone_size: few

cdr3_aa: CASSYEFRDPDNEQFF
cdr3_nt: TGTGCCAGCAGTTACGAGTTCCGGGACCCAGACAATGAGCAGTTCTTC
d_call: -
v_call: TRBV6-6
j_call: TRBJ2-1
clone_size: -

cdr3_aa: CASSQEAGSSYEQYF
cdr3_nt: TGCGCCAGCAGCCAAGAGGCCGGAAGCTCCTACGAGCAGTACTTC
d_call: -
v_call: TRBV4-3
j_call: TRBJ2-7
clone_size: -

cdr3_aa: CSVSGQGGFEAFF
cdr3_nt: TGCAGCGTTAGCGGGCAGGGGGGTTTTGAAGCTTTCTTT
d_call: TRBD1
v_call: TRBV29-1
j_call: TRBJ1-1
clone_size: -

cdr3_aa: CASSPDRTYEQYF
cdr3_nt: TGTGCCAGCAGCCCCGACAGAACCTACGAGCAGTACTTC
d_call: -
v_call: TRBV7-2
j_call: TRBJ2-7
clone_size: once

cdr3_aa: CASSLQGQGADGYTF
cdr3_nt: TGTGCCAGCAGCTTACAAGGACAGGGGGCTGATGGCTACACCTTC
d_call: TRBD1
v_call: TRBV7-3
j_call: TRBJ1-2
clone_size: -

cdr3_aa: CASSPQQGNQPQHF
cdr3_nt: TGTGCCAGTAGTCCACAACAGGGGAATCAGCCCCAGCATTTT
d_call: TRBD1
v_call: TRBV19
j_call: TRBJ1-5
clone_size: -

cdr3_aa: CASSAQQGASVEQYF
cdr3_nt: TGTGCCAGCAGCGCTCAACAGGGGGCCTCAGTTGAGCAGTACTTC
d_call: TRBD1
v_call: TRBV9
j_call: TRBJ2-7
clone_size: -

cdr3_aa: CASSPLWDLRNTEAFF
cdr3_nt: TGTGCCAGCTCACCTTTGTGGGATCTAAGGAATACTGAAGCTTTCTTT
d_call: -
v_call: TRBV18
j_call: TRBJ1-1
clone_size: -

cdr3_aa: CASSLGLAGVGEQFF
cdr3_nt: TGTGCCAGCAGCTTAGGACTAGCGGGAGTTGGTGAGCAGTTCTTC
d_call: TRBD2
v_call: TRBV7-2
j_call: TRBJ2-1
clone_size: few

cdr3_aa: CASQGTTNEKLFF
cdr3_nt: TGTGCCAGCCAGGGGACGACTAATGAAAAACTGTTTTTT
d_call: -
v_call: TRBV6-1
j_call: TRBJ1-4
clone_size: -

cdr3_aa: CASSQTGGQDIQYF
cdr3_nt: TGTGCCAGCAGCCAGACCGGGGGCCAGGACATTCAGTACTTC
d_call: -
v_call: TRBV7-3
j_call: TRBJ2-4
clone_size: -

cdr3_aa: CASSFPGSPYNEQFF
cdr3_nt: TGTGCCAGCAGTTTCCCCGGGAGCCCCTACAATGAGCAGTTCTTC
d_call: -
v_call: TRBV6-5
j_call: TRBJ2-1
clone_size: -

cdr3_aa: CASITREANYGYTF
cdr3_nt: TGTGCCAGCATCACCCGCGAGGCTAACTATGGCTACACCTTC
d_call: -
v_call: TRBV5-6
j_call: TRBJ1-2
clone_size: -

cdr3_aa: CASSWSNEQFF
cdr3_nt: TGTGCCAGCAGTTGGTCCAATGAGCAGTTCTTC
d_call: -
v_call: TRBV6-6
j_call: TRBJ2-1
clone_size: -

cdr3_aa: CASSLSGTSAAYNEQFF
cdr3_nt: TGTGCCAGCAGCCTCTCCGGGACTAGCGCCGCCTACAATGAGCAGTTCTTC
d_call: TRBD2
v_call: TRBV7-3
j_call: TRBJ2-1
clone_size: -

cdr3_aa: CASSLGGIQETQYF
cdr3_nt: TGTGCCAGCAGCTTAGGGGGTATTCAAGAGACCCAGTACTTC
d_call: -
v_call: TRBV11-1
j_call: TRBJ2-5
clone_size: -

cdr3_aa: CASSLGWQSTDTQYF
cdr3_nt: TGTGCCAGCTCCCTAGGGTGGCAGAGCACAGATACGCAGTATTTT
d_call: -
v_call: TRBV6-5
j_call: TRBJ2-3
clone_size: -

cdr3_aa: CAAQKGAVTEAFF
cdr3_nt: TGTGCCGCACAAAAAGGTGCCGTCACTGAAGCTTTCTTT
d_call: -
v_call: TRBV30
j_call: TRBJ1-1
clone_size: -

cdr3_aa: CASSLDWGGRDNYGYTF
cdr3_nt: TGTGCCAGCAGCTTAGATTGGGGGGGCAGGGACAACTATGGCTACACCTTC
d_call: -
v_call: TRBV7-8
j_call: TRBJ1-2
clone_size: -

cdr3_aa: CASSQESGQGNGYTF
cdr3_nt: TGCGCCAGCAGCCAAGAGTCGGGTCAGGGAAATGGCTACACCTTC
d_call: -
v_call: TRBV4-1
j_call: TRBJ1-2
clone_size: -

cdr3_aa: CASSILDSYYQPQHF
cdr3_nt: TGTGCCAGTAGTATACTGGACAGCTACTATCAGCCCCAGCATTTT
d_call: -
v_call: TRBV19
j_call: TRBJ1-5
clone_size: -

cdr3_aa: CASSLERTGIEQYF
cdr3_nt: TGTGCCAGCAGCTTGGAGCGGACAGGGATCGAGCAGTACTTC
d_call: TRBD1
v_call: TRBV5-5
j_call: TRBJ2-7
clone_size: -

cdr3_aa: CASSLEAGVGYEQYF
cdr3_nt: TGTGCCAGCAGCTTAGAGGCGGGAGTCGGCTACGAGCAGTACTTC
d_call: TRBD2
v_call: TRBV7-9
j_call: TRBJ2-7
clone_size: -

cdr3_aa: CASRLYWSKQETQYF
cdr3_nt: TGTGCAAGTCGCTTATATTGGAGTAAGCAAGAGACCCAGTACTTC
d_call: -
v_call: TRBV12-2
j_call: TRBJ2-5
clone_size: -

cdr3_aa: CASAFAATGGKGYTF
cdr3_nt: TGTGCTAGTGCCTTCGCCGCAACAGGGGGGAAAGGCTACACCTTC
d_call: TRBD1
v_call: TRBV12-5
j_call: TRBJ1-2
clone_size: few

cdr3_aa: CASSQLSPGGRTYF
cdr3_nt: TGTGCCAGCAGCCAATTAAGTCCAGGGGGACGAACATATTTT
d_call: TRBD1
v_call: TRBV4-2
j_call: TRBJ1-3
clone_size: few

cdr3_aa: CASSLVAREETQYF
cdr3_nt: TGTGCCAGCAGCTTGGTAGCCAGGGAAGAGACCCAGTACTTC
d_call: -
v_call: TRBV6-1
j_call: TRBJ2-5
clone_size: once

cdr3_aa: CASSPRDRGNQPQHF
cdr3_nt: TGTGCCAGCAGCCCCCGGGACAGGGGGAATCAGCCCCAGCATTTT
d_call: TRBD1
v_call: TRBV7-3
j_call: TRBJ1-5
clone_size: -

cdr3_aa: CASSQNREEAGELFF
cdr3_nt: TGTGCCAGCTCACAGAACAGGGAGGAGGCCGGGGAGCTGTTTTTT
d_call: -
v_call: TRBV18
j_call: TRBJ2-2
clone_size: -

cdr3_aa: CASSVGPRETEAFF
cdr3_nt: TGTGCCAGCAGCGTAGGGCCTAGGGAAACTGAAGCTTTCTTT
d_call: -
v_call: TRBV7-9
j_call: TRBJ1-1
clone_size: -